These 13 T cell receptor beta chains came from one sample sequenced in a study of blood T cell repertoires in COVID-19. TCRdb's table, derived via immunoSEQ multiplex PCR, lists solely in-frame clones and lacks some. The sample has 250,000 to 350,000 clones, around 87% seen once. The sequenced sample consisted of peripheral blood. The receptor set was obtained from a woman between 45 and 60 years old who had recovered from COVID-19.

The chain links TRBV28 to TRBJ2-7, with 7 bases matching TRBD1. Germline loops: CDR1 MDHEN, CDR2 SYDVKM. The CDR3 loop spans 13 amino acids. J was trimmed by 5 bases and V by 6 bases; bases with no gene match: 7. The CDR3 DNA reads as TGTGCCAGCAGAAAACAGGGGTTCAACGAGCAGTACTTC. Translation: CASRKQGFNEQYF.

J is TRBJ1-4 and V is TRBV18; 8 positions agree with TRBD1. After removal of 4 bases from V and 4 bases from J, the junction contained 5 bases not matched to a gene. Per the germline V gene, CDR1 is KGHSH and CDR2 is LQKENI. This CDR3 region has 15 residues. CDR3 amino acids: CASSRDRLDNEKLFF. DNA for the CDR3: TGTGCCAGCTCACGGGACAGGTTGGATAATGAAAAACTGTTTTTT.

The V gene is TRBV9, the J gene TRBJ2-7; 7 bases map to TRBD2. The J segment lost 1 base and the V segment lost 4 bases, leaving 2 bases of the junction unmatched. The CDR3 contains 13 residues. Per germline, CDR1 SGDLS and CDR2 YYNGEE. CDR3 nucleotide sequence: TGTGCCAGCAGCTTCGGGGGGTCCTACGAGCAGTACTTC. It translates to CASSFGGSYEQYF.

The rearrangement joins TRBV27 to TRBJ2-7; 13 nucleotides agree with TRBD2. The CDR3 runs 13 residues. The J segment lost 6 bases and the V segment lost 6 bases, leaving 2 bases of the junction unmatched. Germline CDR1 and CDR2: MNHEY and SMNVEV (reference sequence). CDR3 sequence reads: CASRTSGRPEQYF. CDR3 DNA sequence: TGTGCCAGCAGGACTAGCGGGAGGCCCGAGCAGTACTTC.

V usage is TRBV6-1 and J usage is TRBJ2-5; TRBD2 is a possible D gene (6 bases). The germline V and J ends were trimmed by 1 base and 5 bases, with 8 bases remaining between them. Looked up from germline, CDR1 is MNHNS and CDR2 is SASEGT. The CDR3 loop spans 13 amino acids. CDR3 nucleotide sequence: TGTGCCAGCAGTGAAGGCGGAGGGGAGACCCAGTACTTC. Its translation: CASSEGGGETQYF.

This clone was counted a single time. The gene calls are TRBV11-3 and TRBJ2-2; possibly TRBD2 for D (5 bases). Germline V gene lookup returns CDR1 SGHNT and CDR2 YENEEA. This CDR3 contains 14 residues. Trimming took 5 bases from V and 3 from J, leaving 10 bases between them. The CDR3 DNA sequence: TGTGCCAGCAGCCTCGGACTTGACACCGGGGAGCTGTTTTTT. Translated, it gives CASSLGLDTGELFF.

The DNA of the CDR3 is TGTGCCAGTAGTACGACAGGGACACGGAATTCACCCCTCCACTTT. Translating gives CASSTTGTRNSPLHF. The V gene is TRBV19, the J gene TRBJ1-6, with TRBD1 matching over 7 bases. V was clipped by 4 bases and J by 7 bases; unmatched bases: 7. The CDR3 loop spans 15 amino acids. Germline V lookup: CDR1 LNHDA, CDR2 SQIVND (reference sequence).

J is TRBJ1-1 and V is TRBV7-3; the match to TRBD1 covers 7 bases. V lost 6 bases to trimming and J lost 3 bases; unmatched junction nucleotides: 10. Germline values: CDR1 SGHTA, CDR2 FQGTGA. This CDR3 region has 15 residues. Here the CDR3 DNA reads TGTGCCAGCAGTCAACAGGGGCCTGGGGACACTGAAGCTTTCTTT. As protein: CASSQQGPGDTEAFF.

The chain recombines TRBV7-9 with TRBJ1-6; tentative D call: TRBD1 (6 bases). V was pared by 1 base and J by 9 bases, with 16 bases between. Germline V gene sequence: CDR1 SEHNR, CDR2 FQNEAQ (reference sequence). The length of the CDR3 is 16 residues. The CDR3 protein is CASSLVGTRGASPLHF. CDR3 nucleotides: TGTGCCAGCAGCTTAGTAGGTACCCGGGGGGCTTCACCCCTCCACTTT.

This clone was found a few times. CDR3 loop: CASSRPGRHSSYEQYF. The CDR3 DNA reads as TGTGCCAGTAGCCGCCCTGGCAGGCACAGCTCCTACGAGCAGTACTTC. The chain links TRBV19 to TRBJ2-7; D ambiguous. This CDR3 has 16 residues. V was shortened by 6 bases and J by 0 bases, with 18 bases between the two germline ends. CDR1 is LNHDA and CDR2 is SQIVND in the germline V gene (reference sequence).

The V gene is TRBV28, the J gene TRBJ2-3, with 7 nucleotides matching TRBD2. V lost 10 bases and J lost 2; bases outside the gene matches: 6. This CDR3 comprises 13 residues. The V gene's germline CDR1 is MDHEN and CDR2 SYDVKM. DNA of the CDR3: TGTGCCATAGGAAGCGGGGACACAGATACGCAGTATTTT. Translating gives CAIGSGDTDTQYF.

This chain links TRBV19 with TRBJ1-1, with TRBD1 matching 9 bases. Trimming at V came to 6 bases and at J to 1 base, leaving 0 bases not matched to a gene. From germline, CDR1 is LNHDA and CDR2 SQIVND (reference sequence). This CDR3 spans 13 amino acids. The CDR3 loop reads CASRGQGNTEAFF. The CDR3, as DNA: TGTGCCAGTAGGGGACAGGGGAACACTGAAGCTTTCTTT.

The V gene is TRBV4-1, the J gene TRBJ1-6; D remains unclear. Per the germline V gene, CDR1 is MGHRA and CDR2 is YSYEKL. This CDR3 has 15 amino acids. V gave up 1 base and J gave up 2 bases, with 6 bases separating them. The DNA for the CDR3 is TGCGCCAGCAGCCAAGCCGTTACCTATAATTCACCCCTCCACTTT. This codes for CASSQAVTYNSPLHF.